The sequence of this TCR beta chain was determined in a study of cytomegalovirus exposure and HLA in healthy donors. Use of 60 Vbeta and 13 Jbeta primers characterized the PCR. Generated by immunoSEQ multiplex PCR, the TCRdb table keeps only in-frame clones and is missing some. The sample contains 150,000 to 200,000 clones, around 81% of which appear only once. On this clone: Its antigen is undetermined.

Notes on the study in general: In most subjects, TCR beta sequences reportedly gave accurate predictions of HLA-A and HLA-B alleles. Across all donors, roughly uniform sequencing depth was an assumption of the presence/absence analyses. Association with HLA alleles at 0.05 false discovery rate was found for 17,000 or so TCR beta sequences in a later analysis.

The TCR comes from a woman between 45 and 65 years old in good health and CMV-seronegative. Material for sequencing was PBMCs.

The CDR3 sequence: CASSLGQGSMDTQYF. The CDR3, as DNA: TGTGCCAGCAGCTTAGGACAGGGTTCTATGGATACGCAGTATTTT. This chain uses TRBV7-9 with TRBJ2-3, with TRBD1 identical over 7 bases. Germline CDR1 SEHNR, CDR2 FQNEAQ (reference sequence). Trimming at V came to 1 base and at J to 6 bases, leaving 7 bases not matched to a gene. The CDR3 extends over 15 amino acids.